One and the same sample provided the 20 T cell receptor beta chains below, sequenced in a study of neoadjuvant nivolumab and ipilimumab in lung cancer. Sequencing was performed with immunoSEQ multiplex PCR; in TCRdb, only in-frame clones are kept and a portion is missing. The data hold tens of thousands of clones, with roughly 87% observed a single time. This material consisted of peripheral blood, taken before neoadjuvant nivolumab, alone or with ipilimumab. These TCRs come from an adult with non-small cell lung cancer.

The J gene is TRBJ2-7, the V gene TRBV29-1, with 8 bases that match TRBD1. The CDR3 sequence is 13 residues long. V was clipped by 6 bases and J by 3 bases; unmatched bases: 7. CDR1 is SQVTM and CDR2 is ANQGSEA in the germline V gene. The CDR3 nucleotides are TGCAGCGTGGGGGCAGGGGGCATCTACGAGCAGTACTTC. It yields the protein CSVGAGGIYEQYF.

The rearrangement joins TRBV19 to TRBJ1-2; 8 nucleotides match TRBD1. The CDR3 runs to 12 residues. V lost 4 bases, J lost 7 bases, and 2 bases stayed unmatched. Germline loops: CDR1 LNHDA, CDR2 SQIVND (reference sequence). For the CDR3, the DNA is TGTGCCAGTAGTACGGACAGGGTTGGCTACACCTTC. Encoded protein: CASSTDRVGYTF.

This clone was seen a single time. CDR3 sequence reads: CASSSTGGGLEQFF. Here the CDR3 DNA reads TGTGCCAGCAGCTCCACTGGAGGGGGCCTGGAGCAGTTCTTC. This sequence joins TRBV5-4 and TRBJ2-1; a possible D gene is TRBD1 (7 bases). CDR3 length equals 14 residues. Germline loops: CDR1 SGHNT, CDR2 YYREEE (reference sequence). Trimming cost V 3 bases and J 10 bases, with 17 bases left between them.

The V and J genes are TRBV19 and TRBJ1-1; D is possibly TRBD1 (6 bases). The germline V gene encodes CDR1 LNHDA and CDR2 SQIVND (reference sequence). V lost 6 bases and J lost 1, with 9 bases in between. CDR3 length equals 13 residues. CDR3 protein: CASSMTGNTEAFF. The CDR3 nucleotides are TGTGCCAGTAGCATGACAGGGAACACTGAAGCTTTCTTT.

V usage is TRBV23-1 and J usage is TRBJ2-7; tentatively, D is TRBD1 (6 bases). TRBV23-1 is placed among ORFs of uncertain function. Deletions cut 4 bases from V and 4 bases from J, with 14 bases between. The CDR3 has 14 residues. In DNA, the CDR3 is TGCGCCAGCAGTCCTATGACAGGCCAGTACGAGCAGTACTTC. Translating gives CASSPMTGQYEQYF.

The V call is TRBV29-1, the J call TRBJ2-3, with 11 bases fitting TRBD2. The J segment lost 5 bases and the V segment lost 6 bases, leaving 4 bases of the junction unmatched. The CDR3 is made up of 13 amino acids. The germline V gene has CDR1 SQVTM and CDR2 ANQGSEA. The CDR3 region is CSVVAGGRDTQYF. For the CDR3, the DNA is TGCAGCGTAGTAGCGGGAGGGAGAGATACGCAGTATTTT.

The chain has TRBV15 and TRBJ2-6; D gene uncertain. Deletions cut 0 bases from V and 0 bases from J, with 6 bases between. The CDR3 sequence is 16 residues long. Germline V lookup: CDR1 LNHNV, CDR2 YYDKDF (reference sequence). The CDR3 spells CATSRDTASGANVLTF. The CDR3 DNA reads TGTGCCACCAGCAGAGATACGGCCTCTGGGGCCAACGTCCTGACTTTC. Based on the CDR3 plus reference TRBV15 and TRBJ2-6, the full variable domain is DAMVIQNPRYQVTQFGKPVTLSCSQTLNHNVMYWYQQKSSQAPKLLFHYYDKDFNNEADTPDNFQSRRPNTSFCFLDIRSPGLGDTAMYLCATSRDTASGANVLTFGAGSRLTVL.

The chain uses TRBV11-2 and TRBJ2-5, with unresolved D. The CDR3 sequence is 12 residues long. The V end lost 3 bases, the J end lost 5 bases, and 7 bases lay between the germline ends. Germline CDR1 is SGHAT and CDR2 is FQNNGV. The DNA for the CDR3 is TGTGCCAGCAGCTTTAATGCGGAGACCCAGTACTTC. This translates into CASSFNAETQYF.

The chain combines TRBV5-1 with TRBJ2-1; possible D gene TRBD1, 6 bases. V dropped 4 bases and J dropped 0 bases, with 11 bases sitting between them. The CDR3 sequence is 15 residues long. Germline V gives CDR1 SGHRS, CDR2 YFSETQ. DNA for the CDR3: TGCGCCAGCAGCCCGGACAGTACCTCCTACAATGAGCAGTTCTTC. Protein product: CASSPDSTSYNEQFF.

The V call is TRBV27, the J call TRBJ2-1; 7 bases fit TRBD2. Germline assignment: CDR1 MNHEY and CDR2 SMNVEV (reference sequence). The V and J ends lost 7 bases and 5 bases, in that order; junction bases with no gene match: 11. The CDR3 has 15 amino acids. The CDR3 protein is CASTAVGEGNNEQFF. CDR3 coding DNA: TGTGCCAGCACTGCGGTGGGGGAGGGAAACAATGAGCAGTTCTTC.

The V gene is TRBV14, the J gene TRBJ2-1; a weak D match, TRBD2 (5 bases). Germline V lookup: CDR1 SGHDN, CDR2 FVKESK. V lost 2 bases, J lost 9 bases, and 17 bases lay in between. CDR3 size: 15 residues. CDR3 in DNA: TGTGCCAGCAGCCAATGGGCCGTGGCAGGACTTGAGCAGTTCTTC. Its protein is CASSQWAVAGLEQFF.

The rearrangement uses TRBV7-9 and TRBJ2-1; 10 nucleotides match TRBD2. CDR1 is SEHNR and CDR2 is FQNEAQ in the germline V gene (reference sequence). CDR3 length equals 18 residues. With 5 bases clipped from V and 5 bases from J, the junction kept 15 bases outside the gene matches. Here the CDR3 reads CASSSRTSGVGRDNEQFF. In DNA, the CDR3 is TGTGCCAGCAGCAGCCGGACTAGCGGAGTGGGGCGAGACAATGAGCAGTTCTTC. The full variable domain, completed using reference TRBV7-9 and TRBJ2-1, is DTGVSQNPRHKITKRGQNVTFRCDPISEHNRLYWYRQTLGQGPEFLTYFQNEAQLEKSRLLSDRFSAERPKGSFSTLEIQRTEQGDSAMYLCASSSRTSGVGRDNEQFFGPGTRLTVL.

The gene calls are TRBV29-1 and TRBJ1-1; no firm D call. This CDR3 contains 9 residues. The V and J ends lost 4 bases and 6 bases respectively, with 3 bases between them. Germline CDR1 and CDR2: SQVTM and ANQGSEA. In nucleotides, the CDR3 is TGCAGCGTTGGGCCTGAAGCTTTCTTT. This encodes CSVGPEAFF.

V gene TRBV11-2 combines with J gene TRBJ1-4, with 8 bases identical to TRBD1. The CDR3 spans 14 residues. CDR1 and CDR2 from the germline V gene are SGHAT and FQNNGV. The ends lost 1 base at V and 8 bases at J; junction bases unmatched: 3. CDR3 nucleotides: TGTGCCAGCAGCTTAGGACAGGGGAGAGAAAAACTGTTTTTT. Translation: CASSLGQGREKLFF.

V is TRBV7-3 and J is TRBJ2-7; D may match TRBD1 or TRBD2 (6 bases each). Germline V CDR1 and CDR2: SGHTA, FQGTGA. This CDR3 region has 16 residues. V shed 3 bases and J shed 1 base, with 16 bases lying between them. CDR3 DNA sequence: TGTGCCAGCAGCTTGTACGGAGGGGGGCCTTCCTACGAGCAGTACTTC. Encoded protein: CASSLYGGGPSYEQYF.

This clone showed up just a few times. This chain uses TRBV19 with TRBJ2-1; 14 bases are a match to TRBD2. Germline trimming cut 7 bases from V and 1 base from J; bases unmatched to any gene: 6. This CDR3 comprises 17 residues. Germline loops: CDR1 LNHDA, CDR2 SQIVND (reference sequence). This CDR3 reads CASIGTSGSLSYNEQFF. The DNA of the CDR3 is TGTGCCAGTATCGGGACTAGCGGGAGTTTGTCCTACAATGAGCAGTTCTTC.

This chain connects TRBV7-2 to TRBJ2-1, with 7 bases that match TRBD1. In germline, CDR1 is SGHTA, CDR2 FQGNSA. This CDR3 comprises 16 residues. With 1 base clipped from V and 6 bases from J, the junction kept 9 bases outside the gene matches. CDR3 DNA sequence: TGTGCCAGCAGCTTAGGACAGGGTAGGAGAGGCAATGAGCAGTTCTTC. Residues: CASSLGQGRRGNEQFF.

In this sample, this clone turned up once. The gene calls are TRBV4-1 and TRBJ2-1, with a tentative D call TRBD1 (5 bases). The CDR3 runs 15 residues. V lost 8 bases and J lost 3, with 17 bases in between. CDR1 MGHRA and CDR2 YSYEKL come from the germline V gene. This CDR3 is CASQKGSLNYNEQFF. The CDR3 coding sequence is TGCGCCAGCCAAAAGGGGTCGCTTAACTACAATGAGCAGTTCTTC.

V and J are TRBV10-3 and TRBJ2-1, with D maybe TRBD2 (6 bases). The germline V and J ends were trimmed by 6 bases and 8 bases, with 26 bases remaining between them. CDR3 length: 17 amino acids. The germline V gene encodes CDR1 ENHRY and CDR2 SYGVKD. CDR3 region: CAIRGGSVGRTYYEQFF. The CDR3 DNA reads TGTGCCATCAGGGGGGGTAGTGTGGGGCGAACATATTATGAGCAGTTCTTC.

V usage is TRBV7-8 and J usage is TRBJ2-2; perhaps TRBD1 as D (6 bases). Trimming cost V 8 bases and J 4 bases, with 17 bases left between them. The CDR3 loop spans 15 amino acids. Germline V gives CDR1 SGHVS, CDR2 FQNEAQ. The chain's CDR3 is CASALRQGPTGELFF. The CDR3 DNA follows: TGTGCCAGCGCCCTTAGGCAGGGGCCCACCGGGGAGCTGTTTTTT.